This T cell receptor beta chain was sequenced during a study of blood T cell repertoires in COVID-19 (dated by TCRdb to the early 2020s). Broadly, across the study: The collaborator samples originated in the United States, Italy and Spain and spanned the acute and convalescent phases of COVID-19. A de-identified subject ID, COVID-19 status, age in years and sex were almost always included in the sample metadata. The prospective study material was composed of cDNA or gDNA derived from T cells, B-cell-depleted T cells, or PBMCs. The samples were drawn from two sources: the first 160 participants of the ongoing ImmuneRACE study, and 1,254 subjects contributed by 6 global collaborators. The repertoires were released in a freely available public database meant as a resource for research on the immune response to SARS-CoV-2. Where HLA class I and class II types were available, the types were taken from metadata supplied by the sample provider, not from assay-based typing. Subjects who had been exposed to COVID-19, were actively infected with it, or had recovered from it provided the deeply sampled blood TCRbeta repertoires that made up the dataset.

After removal of 4 bases from V and 7 bases from J, the junction retains 6 bases not matched to a gene. Including the terminal cysteine and phenylalanine, the CDR3 comprises 14 residues. CDR3 DNA is the only sequence kept; it has 42 bases, read in frame from the first base. The germline V gene provides CDR1 SGHRS and CDR2 YFSETQ. TCRbeta CDR3 regions were amplified from genomic DNA using the immunoSEQ Assay, a bias-controlled multiplex PCR. Per the source publication's procedure: Nucleated cell counts per sample were estimated from amplification of reference gene primers within the assay. To quantify the absolute abundance of each unique TCRbeta CDR3 rearrangement, sequence reads were collapsed and filtered. For each sample, productive Simpson clonality was calculated as the square root of Simpson's diversity index over productive rearrangements. TCRdb mirrors the immuneACCESS table, restricted to in-frame sequences. Some clones are absent from its copies; in checked studies, under half trace to an unresolved V gene, and the reason for the others is unknown. The V and J calls and clone size come from that table; D and trimming were worked out from the DNA. This sample gives hundreds of thousands of clones in total; approximately 79% of them show up just once. The ten largest account for under 5.5% of the sample.

Results and caveats for the whole study, not just this receptor: How much clinical and demographic metadata was included differed by source and by participant, and the metadata was provided uncurated.

Worth noting for this clone: Its target antigen remains unknown. No base qualities exist here, and no much larger clone lies one base off it.

Whole blood was collected in K2EDTA tubes by collaborating institutions according to the institutions' own protocols. For TCRbeta analysis, collaborators shipped samples in one of three forms: frozen whole blood, isolated PBMCs, or DNA extracted from either of those sample types. The clonotype was recovered from a woman aged 80 or older with active or convalescent COVID-19. The sequencing input was peripheral blood. The receptor chain draws on TRBV5-1 and TRBJ2-2, with 8 central nucleotides matching TRBD2. The DNA sequence follows: TGCGCCAGCAGCCCGGGGACTAGTGGCGGGGAGCTGTTTTTT. This sequence encodes CASSPGTSGGELFF.